These 9 T cell receptor beta chains came from one sample sequenced in a study of T cell responses to AZD1222 COVID-19 vaccine. The assay was immunoSEQ multiplex PCR, and TCRdb's table has in-frame clones only and misses some. Of 60,000 to 65,000 clones in the sample, 84% were seen once. The sample in question was peripheral blood, obtained on day 0 of AZD1222 vaccination. These receptor sequences come from an adult in good health.

The rearrangement uses TRBV29-1 and TRBJ2-7, with unresolved D. Germline V gene sequence: CDR1 SQVTM, CDR2 ANQGSEA. The CDR3 spans 13 residues. V was trimmed by 4 bases and J by 0 bases, leaving 10 bases between them. DNA for the CDR3: TGCAGCGTTGTTGGGCCGATCTCCTACGAGCAGTACTTC. Its protein product is CSVVGPISYEQYF.

V and J are TRBV7-7 and TRBJ2-1; either TRBD1 or TRBD2 may supply D (5 bases each). This CDR3 spans 14 amino acids. V lost 5 bases to trimming and J lost 7 bases, with 15 bases between them. Germline V CDR1 and CDR2: SSHAT, FNYEAQ (reference sequence). The CDR3 DNA sequence: TGTGCCAGCAGCCCCGGTCCTGGGGGTAATGAGCAGTTCTTC. Translating gives CASSPGPGGNEQFF.

This chain uses TRBV7-9 with TRBJ1-6; D call uncertain. Germline assignment: CDR1 SEHNR and CDR2 FQNEAQ (reference sequence). V was clipped by 1 base and J by 6 bases, with 10 bases between them. This CDR3 contains 15 residues. CDR3 coding DNA: TGTGCCAGCAGCTTAGGGGCAGGACTTAATTCACCCCTCCACTTT. Its translation: CASSLGAGLNSPLHF.

In this sample, this clone turned up a few times. The rearrangement uses TRBV10-1 and TRBJ2-2, with unresolved D. Trimming cost V 6 bases and J 1 base, with 9 bases left between them. Per the germline V gene, CDR1 is WNHNN and CDR2 is SYGVQD (reference sequence). CDR3 length: 14 amino acids. The CDR3: CASRGTLNTGELFF. CDR3 nucleotides: TGCGCCAGCAGAGGCACTCTGAACACCGGGGAGCTGTTTTTT.

This clone occurred a few times. This chain's CDR3 is CASSERDSQTGELFF. The CDR3, as DNA: TGTGCCAGCAGTGAAAGGGATTCCCAGACCGGGGAGCTGTTTTTT. This sequence joins TRBV2 and TRBJ2-2; D is undetermined. V gave up 2 bases and J gave up 5 bases, with 12 bases separating them. There are 15 residues in the CDR3. Germline V gene data show CDR1 as SNHLY and CDR2 as FYNNEI.

CDR3 bases: TGTGCCAGCAGCTTTGGGGGTAGCTCCTATAATTCACCCCTCCACTTT. It is translated as CASSFGGSSYNSPLHF. The rearrangement links TRBV5-6 to TRBJ1-6; maybe TRBD1 (5 bases). Germline-derived CDR1 and CDR2 are SGHDT and YYEEEE. V was trimmed by 2 bases and J by 0 bases, leaving 9 bases between them. This CDR3 contains 16 residues.

J is TRBJ1-2 and V is TRBV4-2; no clear D. The CDR3 length is 14 residues. Trimming took off 1 base at V and 2 bases at J, with 8 bases between the two ends. CDR1 LGHNA and CDR2 YNFKEQ come from the germline V gene. The CDR3 sequence is CASSQVSSNYGYTF. In DNA form, the CDR3 reads TGTGCCAGCAGCCAAGTGTCCAGCAACTATGGCTACACCTTC.

This chain joins TRBV7-6 and TRBJ2-5, with D perhaps TRBD2 (6 bases). The CDR3 runs to 14 residues. Trimming pared 5 bases from V and 1 base from J, leaving 11 bases between. Germline loops: CDR1 SGHVS, CDR2 FNYEAQ. The CDR3 here is CASSPPGAQETQYF. The CDR3 region has the DNA TGTGCCAGCAGCCCCCCGGGAGCCCAAGAGACCCAGTACTTC.

This clone was detected only once. The V and J genes are TRBV19 and TRBJ1-5, with a tentative D call TRBD1 (6 bases). Germline lookup yields CDR1 LNHDA and CDR2 SQIVND (reference sequence). The CDR3 is 15 residues long. Deletions cut 5 bases from V and 1 base from J, with 12 bases between. The CDR3 reads CASSFTGRSNQPQHF. CDR3 nucleotides: TGTGCCAGTAGTTTCACAGGGAGAAGCAATCAGCCCCAGCATTTT. Drawing the rest from reference TRBV19 and TRBJ1-5, the complete variable domain is DGGITQSPKYLFRKEGQNVTLSCEQNLNHDAMYWYRQDPGQGLRLIYYSQIVNDFQKGDIAEGYSVSREKKESFPLTVTSAQKNPTAFYLCASSFTGRSNQPQHFGDGTRLSIL.